Shown below are 9 T cell receptor beta chains from a single sample sequenced in a study of long-term antiretroviral therapy in people with HIV. Version v3.0 of the immunoSEQ assay was performed at survey level. Measured with immunoSEQ multiplex PCR; TCRdb has only the in-frame clones, and not every one. The table records about 20,000 clones, approximately 73% of them present only once. The sample was unsorted PBMCs, taken approximately 2.5 years before starting antiretroviral therapy. The receptors here all came from a woman between 45 and 60 years old with HIV.

This clone was counted once. The chain uses TRBV7-2 and TRBJ2-2, with 11 nucleotides matching TRBD2. Unmatched junction bases numbered 6, after V lost 3 bases and J lost 6 bases. Germline CDR1 is SGHTA and CDR2 is FQGNSA. CDR3 length: 16 amino acids. CDR3 DNA: TGTGCCAGCAGCTTTGGGGGTAGCGGGGGGGCCGGGGAGCTGTTTTTT. This codes for CASSFGGSGGAGELFF. Together with reference TRBV7-2 and TRBJ2-2, the CDR3 gives the full variable domain: GAGVSQSPSNKVTEKGKDVELRCDPISGHTALYWYRQSLGQGLEFLIYFQGNSAPDKSGLPSDRFSAERTGGSVSTLTIQRTQQEDSAVYLCASSFGGSGGAGELFFGEGSRLTVL.

The gene calls are TRBV27 and TRBJ2-1; the D gene is possibly TRBD2 (6 bases). Germline loops: CDR1 MNHEY, CDR2 SMNVEV (reference sequence). Trimming took off 6 bases at V and 0 bases at J, with 12 bases between the two ends. The CDR3 has 15 residues. Here the CDR3 DNA reads TGTGCCAGCAGGGTGACTAGGGGCTCCTACAATGAGCAGTTCTTC. It yields the protein CASRVTRGSYNEQFF.

This rearrangement joins TRBV27 to TRBJ1-1; 7 nucleotides line up with TRBD1. The germline CDR1 and CDR2 sequences are MNHEY and SMNVEV (reference sequence). This CDR3 is 13 amino acids long. V trimming: 8 bases; J trimming: 1 base; junction bases outside the gene matches: 4. DNA for the CDR3: TGTGCCAGCTCGCAGGGGGAGAACACTGAAGCTTTCTTT. Protein: CASSQGENTEAFF.

J is TRBJ1-1 and V is TRBV27; no firm D call. The germline V gene encodes CDR1 MNHEY and CDR2 SMNVEV (reference sequence). The V end lost 6 bases, the J end lost 5 bases, and 13 bases lay between the germline ends. CDR3 size: 13 residues. The CDR3 loop is CASSYLQRTEAFF. CDR3 sequence (DNA): TGTGCCAGCAGCTATCTTCAGAGAACTGAAGCTTTCTTT.

This chain connects TRBV30 to TRBJ2-5, with a weak D call TRBD2 (6 bases). Germline V gene sequence: CDR1 GTSNPN, CDR2 SVGIG (reference sequence). V lost 1 base and J lost 5, with 14 bases in between. The CDR3 totals 14 residues. The CDR3 DNA reads TGTGCCTGGAGTGCCCTAGGGGAGGTGGAGACCCAGTACTTC. Translation: CAWSALGEVETQYF.

J is TRBJ1-5 and V is TRBV5-1; D gene ambiguous. This CDR3 has 13 amino acids. Trimming pared 0 bases from V and 3 bases from J, leaving 4 bases between. Per the germline V gene, CDR1 is SGHRS and CDR2 is YFSETQ. The chain's CDR3 is CASSLGDNQPQHF. The CDR3 nucleotides read TGCGCCAGCAGCTTGGGGGACAATCAGCCCCAGCATTTT. Looking up the rest from reference TRBV5-1 and TRBJ1-5 gives the full variable domain: KAGVTQTPRYLIKTRGQQVTLSCSPISGHRSVSWYQQTPGQGLQFLFEYFSETQRNKGNFPGRFSGRQFSNSRSEMNVSTLELGDSALYLCASSLGDNQPQHFGDGTRLSIL.

The CDR3 bases are TGTGCCAGTATAGAGGCGGCAGATCGGTATGGCTACACCTTC. This sequence encodes CASIEAADRYGYTF. This rearrangement joins TRBV19 to TRBJ1-2; D remains ambiguous. The CDR3 length is 14 residues. Germline values: CDR1 LNHDA, CDR2 SQIVND (reference sequence). V shed 7 bases and J shed 5 bases, with 17 bases lying between them.

The chain carries TRBV7-9 and TRBJ2-3; 10 bases map to TRBD1. The germline V gene encodes CDR1 SEHNR and CDR2 FQNEAQ (reference sequence). The CDR3 sequence is 15 residues long. V lost 5 bases, J lost 5 bases, and 7 bases stayed unmatched. CDR3 coding DNA: TGTGCCAGCAGCGCCCGACAGGGGGCATTAGATACGCAGTATTTT. This codes for CASSARQGALDTQYF.

This chain links TRBV30 with TRBJ2-7; TRBD1 aligns across 9 bases. The V gene's germline CDR1 is GTSNPN and CDR2 SVGIG (reference sequence). After removal of 2 bases from V and 6 bases from J, the junction contained 11 bases not matched to a gene. This CDR3 is built from 15 residues. CDR3 coding DNA: TGTGCCTGGAGTTTAACCCGGACAGGGGTGGGCGAGCAGTACTTC. It specifies CAWSLTRTGVGEQYF.